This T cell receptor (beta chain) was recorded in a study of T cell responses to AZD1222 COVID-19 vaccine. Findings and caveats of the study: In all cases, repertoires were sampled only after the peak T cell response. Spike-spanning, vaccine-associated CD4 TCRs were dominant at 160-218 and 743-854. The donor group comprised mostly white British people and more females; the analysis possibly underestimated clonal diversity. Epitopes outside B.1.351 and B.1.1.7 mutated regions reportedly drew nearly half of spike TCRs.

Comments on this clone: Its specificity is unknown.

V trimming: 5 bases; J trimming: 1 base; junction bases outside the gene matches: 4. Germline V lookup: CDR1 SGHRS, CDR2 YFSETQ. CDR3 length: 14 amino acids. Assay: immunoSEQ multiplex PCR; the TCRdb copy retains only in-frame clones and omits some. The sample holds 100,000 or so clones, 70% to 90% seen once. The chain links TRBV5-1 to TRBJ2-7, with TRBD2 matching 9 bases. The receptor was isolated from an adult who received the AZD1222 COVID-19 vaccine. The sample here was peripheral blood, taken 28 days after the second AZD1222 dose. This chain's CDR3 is CASSSTSGSYEQYF. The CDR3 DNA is TGCGCCAGCAGTTCGACTAGCGGTTCCTACGAGCAGTACTTC.